The subject of this entry is one T cell receptor beta chain. These data come from a study of Ad26.COV2.S vaccination and SARS-CoV-2 variants. The data were produced by immunoSEQ multiplex PCR, yet TCRdb's version contains in-frame clones alone and is incomplete. In the table there are 300,000 to 400,000 clones, about 92% of which are singletons. This CDR3 has 16 residues. Germline-derived CDR1 and CDR2 are MNHNS and SASEGT. Trimming cost V 0 bases and J 5 bases, with 16 bases left between them. This material consisted of peripheral blood, taken after recovery from COVID-19. The V gene is TRBV6-1, the J gene TRBJ2-5; TRBD2 might be the D (7 bases). The receptor was derived from a human donor who had recovered from COVID-19. The CDR3 DNA reads TGTGCCAGCAGTGAAGCCGTGGGGGGGGCGTATGAGACCCAGTACTTC. Translating gives CASSEAVGGAYETQYF.